This paragraph reports one T cell receptor beta chain. V was shortened by 5 bases and J by 7 bases, with 21 bases between the two germline ends. This CDR3 has 14 amino acids. The germline V gene encodes CDR1 SQVTM and CDR2 ANQGSEA. These data originate in a study of blood T cell repertoires in COVID-19. In the study overall: Acute and convalescent COVID-19 specimens originated in the United States, Italy and Spain.

Original handling: Researchers report that nucleated cell counts were estimated from reference gene primer amplification. TCRdb's copy holds only in-frame clones and misses some; the assay was immunoSEQ multiplex PCR. The D gene and trimming were derived from the DNA, and the V and J assignments and clone size from that table. The sample has 200,000 to 300,000 clones, around 86% seen once. The rearrangement links TRBV29-1 to TRBJ2-7, with D hard to call. The source is a woman in her thirties or forties with acute COVID-19. The specimen was PBMCs or T cells enriched from blood (not recorded which). The CDR3 coding sequence is TGCAGCGTTCGTCCCGCGCGGTCGCCTCAAGAGCAGTACTTC. This codes for CSVRPARSPQEQYF.